This TCR beta chain was identified during a study of T cells in Graves' hyperthyroidism and ophthalmopathy. Among ophthalmopathy patients, the Clinical Activity Score reached at least 3, the NOSPECS grade reached at least 4, and duration remained under 3 months. Germline CDR1 is MNHEY and CDR2 is SMNVEV (reference sequence). Deletions cut 6 bases from V and 6 bases from J, with 15 bases between. The CDR3 is made up of 13 amino acids. TCR beta CDR3 regions were amplified from RNA. The study used the HTBI primer set for a first-round RT-PCR of the TCR CDR3. TCRdb processed the multiplex PCR reads anew with MiXCR; each CDR3 protein has one entry. Here the sample spans about 400,000 distinct CDR3 sequences, around 15% being singletons. This clonotype was seen a few times. Its antigen is unknown. Study findings and constraints: It was a median approximately six months before onset that the model predicted ophthalmopathy.

This TCR came from a man aged 18 to 29 with Graves' ophthalmopathy. The sequencing input was blood. The chain employs TRBV27 and TRBJ2-7; possibly TRBD2 for D (7 bases). The CDR3 here is CASSQRGGSEQYF. Here the CDR3 DNA reads TGTGCCAGCAGCCAAAGGGGGGGGAGCGAGCAGTACTTC.